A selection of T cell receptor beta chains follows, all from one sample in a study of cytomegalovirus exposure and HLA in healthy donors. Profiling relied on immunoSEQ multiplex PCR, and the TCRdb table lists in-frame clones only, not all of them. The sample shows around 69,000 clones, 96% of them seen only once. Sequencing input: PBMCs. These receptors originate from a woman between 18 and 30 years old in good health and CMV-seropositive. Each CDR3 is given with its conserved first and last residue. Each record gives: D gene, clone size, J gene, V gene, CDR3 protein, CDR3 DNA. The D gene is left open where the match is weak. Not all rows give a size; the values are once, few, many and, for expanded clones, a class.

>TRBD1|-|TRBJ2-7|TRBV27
CASSDRDSYEQYF
TGTGCCAGCAGCGACAGGGACTCCTACGAGCAGTACTTC
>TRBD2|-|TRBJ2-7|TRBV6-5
CASSRGLDPYEQYF
TGTGCCAGCAGTAGGGGACTAGATCCCTACGAGCAGTACTTC
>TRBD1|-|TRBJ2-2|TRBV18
CASSPQRGRGTGELFF
TGTGCCAGCTCACCACAGAGGGGGCGCGGGACCGGGGAGCTGTTTTTT
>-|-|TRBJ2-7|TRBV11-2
CASSLGGAGASYEQYF
TGTGCCAGCAGCTTAGGAGGAGCAGGGGCCTCCTACGAGCAGTACTTC
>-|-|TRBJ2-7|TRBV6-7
CASSYPPPRTGGDEQYF
TGTGCCAGCAGTTACCCGCCCCCAAGAACAGGGGGGGACGAGCAGTACTTC
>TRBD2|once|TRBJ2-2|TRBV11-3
CASSSLAGAFSSGELFF
TGTGCCAGCAGCTCTCTAGCGGGAGCTTTTTCAAGCGGGGAGCTGTTTTTT
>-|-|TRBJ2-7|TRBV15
CATTSSINANYEQYF
TGTGCCACCACCTCCTCTATAAACGCCAACTACGAGCAGTACTTC
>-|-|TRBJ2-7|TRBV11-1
CASSLASRGVEQYF
TGTGCCAGCAGCTTAGCGTCCCGAGGAGTCGAGCAGTACTTC
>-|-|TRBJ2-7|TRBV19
CASSIEDRREVYEQYF
TGTGCCAGTAGTATAGAGGACAGGAGGGAGGTCTACGAGCAGTACTTC
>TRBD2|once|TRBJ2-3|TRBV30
CAWREREGTDTQYF
TGTGCCTGGAGGGAGCGGGAGGGCACAGATACGCAGTATTTT
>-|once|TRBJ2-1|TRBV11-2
CASSLVTSSYNEQFF
TGTGCCAGCAGCTTAGTTACTAGCTCCTACAATGAGCAGTTCTTC
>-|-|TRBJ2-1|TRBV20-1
CSASRSNEQFF
TGCAGTGCTAGTAGGAGCAATGAGCAGTTCTTC
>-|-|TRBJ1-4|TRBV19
CASSIWQSNEKLFF
TGTGCCAGTAGTATATGGCAGTCTAATGAAAAACTGTTTTTT
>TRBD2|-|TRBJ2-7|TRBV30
CAWAPGLAGFEQYF
TGTGCCTGGGCTCCGGGACTAGCGGGATTTGAGCAGTACTTC
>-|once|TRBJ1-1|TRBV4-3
CASSLRQGGEAFF
TGCGCCAGCAGCCTTCGGCAGGGTGGTGAAGCTTTCTTT
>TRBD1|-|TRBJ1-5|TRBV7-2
CASSHGTALGQPQHF
TGTGCCAGCAGCCACGGGACAGCCTTAGGTCAGCCCCAGCATTTT
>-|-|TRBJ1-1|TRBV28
CASSPGPRRNTEAFF
TGTGCCAGCAGTCCGGGTCCAAGAAGGAACACTGAAGCTTTCTTT
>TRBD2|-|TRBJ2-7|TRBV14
CASSRIGTSSLYEQYF
TGTGCCAGCAGCCGGATCGGGACTAGCTCCCTTTACGAGCAGTACTTC
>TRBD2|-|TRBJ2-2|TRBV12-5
CASGFWRELPGELFF
TGTGCTAGTGGTTTCTGGCGGGAGCTTCCCGGGGAGCTGTTTTTT